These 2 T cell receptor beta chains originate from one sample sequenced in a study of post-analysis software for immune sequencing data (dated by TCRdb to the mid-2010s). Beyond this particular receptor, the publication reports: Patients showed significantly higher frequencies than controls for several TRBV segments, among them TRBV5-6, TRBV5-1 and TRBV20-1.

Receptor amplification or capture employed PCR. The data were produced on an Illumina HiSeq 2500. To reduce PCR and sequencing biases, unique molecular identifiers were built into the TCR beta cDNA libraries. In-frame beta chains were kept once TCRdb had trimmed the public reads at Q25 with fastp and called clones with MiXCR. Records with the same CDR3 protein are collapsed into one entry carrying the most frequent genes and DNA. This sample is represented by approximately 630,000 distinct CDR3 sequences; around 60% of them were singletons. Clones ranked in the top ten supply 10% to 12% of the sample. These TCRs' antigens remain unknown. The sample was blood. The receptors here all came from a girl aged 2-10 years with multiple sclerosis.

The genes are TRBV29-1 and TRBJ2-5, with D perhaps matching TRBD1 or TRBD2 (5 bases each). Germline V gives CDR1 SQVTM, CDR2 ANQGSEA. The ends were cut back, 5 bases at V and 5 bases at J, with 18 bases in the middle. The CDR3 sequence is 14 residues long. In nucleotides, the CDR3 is TGCAGCGTTAAAAGTATTTTGGGGACGGAGACCCAGTACTTC. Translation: CSVKSILGTETQYF.

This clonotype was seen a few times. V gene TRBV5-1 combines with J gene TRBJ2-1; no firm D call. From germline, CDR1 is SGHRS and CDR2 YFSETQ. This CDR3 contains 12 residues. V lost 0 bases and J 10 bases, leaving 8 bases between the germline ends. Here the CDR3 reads CASSLGAGEQFF. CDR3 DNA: TGCGCCAGCAGCTTGGGGGCAGGAGAGCAGTTCTTC. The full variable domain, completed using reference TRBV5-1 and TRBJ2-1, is KAGVTQTPRYLIKTRGQQVTLSCSPISGHRSVSWYQQTPGQGLQFLFEYFSETQRNKGNFPGRFSGRQFSNSRSEMNVSTLELGDSALYLCASSLGAGEQFFGPGTRLTVL.